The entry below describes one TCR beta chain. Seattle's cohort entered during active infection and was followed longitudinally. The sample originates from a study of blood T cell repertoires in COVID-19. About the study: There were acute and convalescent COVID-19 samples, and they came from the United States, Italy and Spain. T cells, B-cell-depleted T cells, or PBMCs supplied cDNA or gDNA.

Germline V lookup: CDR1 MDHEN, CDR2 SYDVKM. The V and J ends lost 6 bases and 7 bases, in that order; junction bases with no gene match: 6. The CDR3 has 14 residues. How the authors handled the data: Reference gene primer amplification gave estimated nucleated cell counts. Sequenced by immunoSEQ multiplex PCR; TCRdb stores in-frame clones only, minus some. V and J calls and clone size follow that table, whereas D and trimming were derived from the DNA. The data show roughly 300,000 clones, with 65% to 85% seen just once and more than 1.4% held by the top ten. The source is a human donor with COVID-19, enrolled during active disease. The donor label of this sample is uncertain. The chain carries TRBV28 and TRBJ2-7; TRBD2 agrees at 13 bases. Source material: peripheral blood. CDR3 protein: CASSPTSGRGEQYF. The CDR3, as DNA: TGTGCCAGCAGCCCCACTAGCGGGAGGGGAGAGCAGTACTTC.